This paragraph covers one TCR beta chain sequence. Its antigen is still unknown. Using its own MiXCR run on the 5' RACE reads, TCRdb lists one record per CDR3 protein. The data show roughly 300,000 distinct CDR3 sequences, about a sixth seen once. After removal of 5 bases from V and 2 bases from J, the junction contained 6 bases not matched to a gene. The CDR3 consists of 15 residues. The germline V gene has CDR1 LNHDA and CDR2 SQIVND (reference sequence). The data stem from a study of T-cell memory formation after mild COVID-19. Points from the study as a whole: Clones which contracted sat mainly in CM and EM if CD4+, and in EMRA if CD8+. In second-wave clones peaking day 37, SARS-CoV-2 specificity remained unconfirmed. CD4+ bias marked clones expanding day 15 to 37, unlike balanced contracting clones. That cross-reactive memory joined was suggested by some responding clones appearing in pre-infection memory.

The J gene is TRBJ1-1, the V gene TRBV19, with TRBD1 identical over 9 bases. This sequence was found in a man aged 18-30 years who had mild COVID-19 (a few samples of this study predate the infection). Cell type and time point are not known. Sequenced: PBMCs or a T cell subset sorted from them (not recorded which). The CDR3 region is CASSASDRGNTEAFF. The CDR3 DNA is TGTGCCAGTAGTGCCTCGGACAGGGGCAACACTGAAGCTTTCTTT.